Each of the 32 T cell receptor beta chains below was sequenced from the same sample in a study of blood T cells in healthy people across ages. Then a second PCR, running about 7 to 11 cycles, was carried out with a sample-barcoded 5' primer and a J-beta primer mix. TCRdb independently ran MiXCR on the 5' RACE reads; one entry per CDR3 protein. The table records 600,000 to 900,000 distinct CDR3 sequences, more than 25% of them present only once. These data were also reused for a study on T cells of mothers and their children.

Sequenced input: blood. These receptors were taken from a boy aged 5 to 17 in good health.

The rearrangement uses TRBV12-3 or TRBV12-4 and TRBJ1-5; D remains unclear. Trimming pared 5 bases from V and 8 bases from J, leaving 10 bases between. The CDR3 is 12 residues long. The CDR3, as DNA: TGTGCCAGCAGTCCCCTGGGTGAGCCCCAGCATTTT. Translated, it gives CASSPLGEPQHF.

This clonotype has only one observation. The gene calls are TRBV18 and TRBJ2-1; D remains ambiguous. From germline, CDR1 is KGHSH and CDR2 LQKENI. This CDR3 spans 15 amino acids. V dropped 2 bases and J dropped 3 bases, with 11 bases sitting between them. The CDR3 region has the DNA TGTGCCAGCTCACCAGATTTCCAAAACTACAATGAGCAGTTCTTC. It codes for CASSPDFQNYNEQFF.

This clonotype was detected only a few times. Germline and junction disagree at one end, which may indicate a read error. V usage is TRBV7-8 and J usage is TRBJ2-7; possibly TRBD2 for D (5 bases). The CDR3 is made up of 16 amino acids. Per germline, CDR1 SGHVS and CDR2 FQNEAQ. CDR3 in amino acids: CASSLVLGEGSYEQYF. Here the CDR3 DNA reads TGTGCTAGCAGCTTAGTTCTGGGAGAGGGCTCCTACGAGCAGTACTTC.

A few counts support this clonotype. CDR3 amino acids: CAISESGQTHEQYF. The DNA of the CDR3 is TGTGCCATCAGTGAATCCGGACAAACCCACGAGCAGTACTTC. The chain uses TRBV10-3 and TRBJ2-7, with D tentatively TRBD1 (5 bases). This CDR3 is built from 14 residues. Germline CDR1 and CDR2: ENHRY and SYGVKD. Trimming took 3 bases from V and 5 from J, leaving 14 bases between them.

About this clonotype itself: One end of the junction does not line up with germline, which may come from a read error. The chain couples TRBV4-1 to TRBJ2-3; D is uncertain. Germline V gene lookup returns CDR1 MGHRA and CDR2 YSYEKL. This CDR3 is built from 16 residues. This CDR3 reads CTSSQVRADPADTQYF. The CDR3 DNA follows: TGCACCAGCAGCCAAGTCCGGGCCGATCCGGCAGATACGCAGTATTTT.

DNA for the CDR3: TGCGCCAGCAGCCAGAGTAACTCCTACGAGCAGTACTTC. As protein: CASSQSNSYEQYF. The rearrangement joins TRBV5-1 to TRBJ2-7; no reliable D call. The CDR3 has 13 residues. Trimming took off 4 bases at V and 0 bases at J, with 8 bases between the two ends. Germline V lookup: CDR1 SGHRS, CDR2 YFSETQ.

CDR3 in amino acids: CASWADLGGGTDTQYF. CDR3 bases: TGTGCCAGTTGGGCCGATTTGGGGGGCGGTACAGATACGCAGTATTTT. The chain links TRBV6-1 to TRBJ2-3; D could derive from TRBD1 or TRBD2 (6 bases each). The CDR3 loop spans 16 amino acids. Germline V lookup: CDR1 MNHNS, CDR2 SASEGT. Between the trimmed V and J ends, which lost 9 bases and 3 bases, there was a span of 22 bases.

V usage is TRBV2 and J usage is TRBJ1-1; perhaps TRBD1 as D (6 bases). Germline assignment: CDR1 SNHLY and CDR2 FYNNEI. Trimming took 6 bases from V and 1 from J, leaving 15 bases between them. This CDR3 is 15 amino acids long. CDR3 amino acids: CASRENRVRNTEAFF. The CDR3 nucleotides are TGTGCCAGCAGGGAGAACAGGGTCCGGAACACTGAAGCTTTCTTT.

CDR3 loop: CASIVEGSRGRGGYTF. Written as DNA, the CDR3 is TGTGCCAGCATCGTAGAAGGAAGCAGGGGAAGGGGTGGCTACACCTTC. V and J are TRBV5-4 and TRBJ1-2; D may be TRBD1 (6 bases). There are 16 residues in the CDR3. Trimming shortened V by 6 bases and J by 7 bases, and 25 bases separated the two germline ends. Germline V lookup: CDR1 SGHNT, CDR2 YYREEE (reference sequence).

The rearrangement links TRBV12-3 or TRBV12-4 to TRBJ1-5; D call uncertain. CDR3 length: 15 amino acids. Trimming took off 3 bases at V and 5 bases at J, with 14 bases between the two ends. The CDR3 spells CASSFGGGSHQPQHF. The CDR3 DNA reads as TGTGCCAGCAGTTTCGGAGGAGGGTCACATCAGCCCCAGCATTTT.

The chain links TRBV11-2 to TRBJ1-4; D ambiguous. This CDR3 contains 13 residues. Germline lookup yields CDR1 SGHAT and CDR2 FQNNGV. V lost 4 bases and J 8 bases, leaving 11 bases between the germline ends. The CDR3 loop is CASSWAGGEKLFF. In nucleotides, the CDR3 is TGTGCCAGCAGCTGGGCGGGAGGCGAAAAACTGTTTTTT.

The chain employs TRBV7-9 and TRBJ2-5; 9 nucleotides align to TRBD2. V lost 5 bases, J lost 2 bases, and 9 bases stayed unmatched. Germline assignment: CDR1 SEHNR and CDR2 FQNEAQ (reference sequence). CDR3 length equals 16 residues. The CDR3 sequence is CASSLSGGPPQETQYF. The CDR3 DNA reads as TGTGCCAGCAGCCTAAGCGGGGGGCCTCCGCAAGAGACCCAGTACTTC.

The chain uses TRBV6-5 and TRBJ2-7; 7 nucleotides match TRBD1. Germline CDR1 is MNHEY and CDR2 is SVGAGI. After removal of 5 bases from V and 5 bases from J, the junction contained 18 bases not matched to a gene. The CDR3 runs 17 residues. The CDR3 DNA sequence: TGTGCCAGCAGTCGACTGTCCCGTATAGGACAGGCCCACGAGCAGTACTTC. This sequence encodes CASSRLSRIGQAHEQYF.

The rearrangement joins TRBV6-2 or TRBV6-3 to TRBJ2-1, with 7 bases that match TRBD2. Per germline, CDR1 MNHEY and CDR2 SVGEGT. The CDR3 has 15 residues. The J segment lost 4 bases and the V segment lost 2 bases, leaving 5 bases of the junction unmatched. CDR3 nucleotides: TGTGCCAGCAGTTACGGCAACGGGGGGTACAATGAGCAGTTCTTC. It encodes CASSYGNGGYNEQFF.

A few counts support this clonotype. The V call is TRBV2, the J call TRBJ2-5; 7 bases line up with TRBD2. This CDR3 contains 15 residues. From germline, CDR1 is SNHLY and CDR2 FYNNEI. V trimming: 0 bases; J trimming: 2 bases; junction bases outside the gene matches: 3. CDR3 DNA sequence: TGTGCCAGCAGTGAAGCGCCGGGGGGTCAAGAGACCCAGTACTTC. Protein sequence: CASSEAPGGQETQYF.

V gene TRBV20-1 combines with J gene TRBJ1-6; D might be TRBD1 (5 bases). The CDR3 has 17 amino acids. Germline CDR1 DFQATT, CDR2 SNEGSKA (reference sequence). V was pared by 0 bases and J by 7 bases, with 19 bases between. Here the CDR3 DNA reads TGCAGTGCTAGAGATGGGCAAACGGCCCGGGGGAATTCACCCCTCCACTTT. The encoded protein is CSARDGQTARGNSPLHF.

The chain links TRBV5-1 to TRBJ2-5; D could derive from TRBD1 or TRBD2 (6 bases each). Near its end, the DNA agrees better with TRBJ2-7, so the J call may be wrong. This CDR3 spans 15 amino acids. Germline values: CDR1 SGHRS, CDR2 YFSETQ. The CDR3 here is CASSSSGALSYEQYF. The CDR3 DNA follows: TGCGCCAGCAGCTCCTCGGGGGCCCTCTCCTACGAGCAGTACTTC.

This clonotype has only a few counts. This chain connects TRBV4-1 to TRBJ2-1; 9 positions match TRBD1. The CDR3 length is 17 residues. CDR1 is MGHRA and CDR2 is YSYEKL in the germline V gene. Losses at the gene ends were 4 bases for V and 8 bases for J; bases not matched to a gene: 15. The CDR3 loop is CASSRPRRDRVGDEQFF. The CDR3 region has the DNA TGCGCCAGCAGCCGTCCTAGAAGGGACAGGGTAGGGGATGAGCAGTTCTTC.

This clonotype was found once. The chain carries TRBV6-2 or TRBV6-3 and TRBJ2-5; 8 bases match TRBD1. The germline gives CDR1 MNHEY, CDR2 SVGEGT. J gave up 4 bases and V 5 bases, and 9 bases lay outside the gene matches. This CDR3 has 15 amino acids. This chain's CDR3 is CASSRRQGISETQYF. The CDR3 DNA sequence: TGTGCCAGCAGTCGGAGACAGGGGATCTCAGAGACCCAGTACTTC.

The CDR3 sequence is CASSSGLAGGQFF. CDR3 DNA sequence: TGTGCCAGCAGCTCGGGACTAGCGGGGGGGCAGTTCTTC. The chain combines TRBV7-6 with TRBJ2-1, with TRBD2 identical over 15 bases. The J segment lost 12 bases and the V segment lost 4 bases, leaving 1 base of the junction unmatched. Per the germline V gene, CDR1 is SGHVS and CDR2 is FNYEAQ. CDR3 length: 13 residues.

This clonotype came up a few times. V gene TRBV7-9 combines with J gene TRBJ1-1; TRBD1 might be the D (5 bases). V was cut by 3 bases and J by 1 base, with 12 bases left in between. This CDR3 has 15 residues. Germline CDR1 reads SEHNR; CDR2 reads FQNEAQ (reference sequence). The CDR3 reads CASSFNRDSNTEAFF. In DNA, the CDR3 is TGTGCCAGCAGCTTTAATCGGGACTCGAACACTGAAGCTTTCTTT.

This clonotype was detected only a few times. The rearrangement joins TRBV5-1 to TRBJ2-1, with D unresolved. Per the germline V gene, CDR1 is SGHRS and CDR2 is YFSETQ. V lost 5 bases and J 5 bases, leaving 14 bases between the germline ends. This CDR3 has 14 residues. CDR3 region: CASRVGVSNNEQFF. The DNA for the CDR3 is TGCGCCAGCAGGGTAGGAGTTTCCAACAATGAGCAGTTCTTC.

V usage is TRBV27 and J usage is TRBJ2-3, with 8 bases identical to TRBD2. The CDR3 extends over 16 amino acids. V trimming: 5 bases; J trimming: 1 base; junction bases outside the gene matches: 8. Germline V gives CDR1 MNHEY, CDR2 SMNVEV (reference sequence). The CDR3 loop reads CASSPTFGGGTDTQYF. The CDR3 DNA follows: TGTGCCAGCAGTCCCACTTTCGGGGGGGGCACAGATACGCAGTATTTT.

The chain carries TRBV19 and TRBJ2-5; TRBD1 matches at 9 bases. V dropped 3 bases and J dropped 5; count of bases not matched to a gene: 4. The CDR3 has 14 residues. Germline CDR1 reads LNHDA; CDR2 reads SQIVND (reference sequence). This chain's CDR3 is CASSMDRGLETQYF. The CDR3 DNA follows: TGTGCCAGTAGTATGGACAGGGGTTTGGAGACCCAGTACTTC. Using reference TRBV19 and TRBJ2-5 for the parts outside the CDR3, the full variable domain is DGGITQSPKYLFRKEGQNVTLSCEQNLNHDAMYWYRQDPGQGLRLIYYSQIVNDFQKGDIAEGYSVSREKKESFPLTVTSAQKNPTAFYLCASSMDRGLETQYFGPGTRLLVL.

In this sample, this clonotype turned up a few times. V usage is TRBV9 and J usage is TRBJ2-1; perhaps TRBD1 as D (8 bases). The J call could be wrong; TRBJ2-5 is a better fit for the DNA end. CDR1 is SGDLS, CDR2 YYNGEE, per germline. The CDR3 consists of 14 residues. The CDR3, as DNA: TGTGCCAGCGGCGGGGGACAGGTTCAAGAGACCCAGTACTTC. It codes for CASGGGQVQETQYF.

V is TRBV28 and J is TRBJ2-3; 11 bases map to TRBD1. Looked up from germline, CDR1 is MDHEN and CDR2 is SYDVKM. V lost 6 bases, J lost 4 bases, and 9 bases stayed unmatched. There are 16 residues in the CDR3. The CDR3 is CASSITGTGGADTQYF. The CDR3 DNA is TGTGCCAGCAGCATCACCGGGACAGGGGGTGCAGATACGCAGTATTTT.

This clonotype was observed once. The chain employs TRBV27 and TRBJ2-7; D is perhaps TRBD2 (5 bases). CDR3 length equals 18 residues. Trimming shortened V by 2 bases and J by 2 bases, and 22 bases separated the two germline ends. Per germline, CDR1 MNHEY and CDR2 SMNVEV (reference sequence). The CDR3 nucleotides read TGTGCCAGCAGTTTAAGATGGCCGGAGGCTTTCTTTACCTACGAGCAGTACTTC. Protein sequence: CASSLRWPEAFFTYEQYF.

This rearrangement joins TRBV6-2 or TRBV6-3 to TRBJ2-5, with 8 bases fitting TRBD2. The CDR3 runs to 15 residues. Germline V gene data show CDR1 as MNHEY and CDR2 as SVGEGT. V trimming: 1 base; J trimming: 11 bases; junction bases outside the gene matches: 12. The CDR3 nucleotides are TGTGCCAGCAGTTACTTAGCGGGGAGGTCGAGGGAGCAGTACTTC. Its translation is CASSYLAGRSREQYF.

The V gene is TRBV11-2, the J gene TRBJ1-4; perhaps TRBD1 as D (6 bases). CDR1 is SGHAT and CDR2 is FQNNGV in the germline V gene. The V and J ends lost 5 bases and 11 bases respectively, with 21 bases between them. This CDR3 is built from 15 residues. CDR3: CASSSGGSYLRKLFF. The CDR3 DNA reads as TGTGCCAGCAGCAGCGGGGGCAGTTACTTGAGGAAACTGTTTTTT.

In this sample, this clonotype turned up a few times. The rearrangement joins TRBV29-1 to TRBJ1-2, with no clear D. The germline V gene has CDR1 SQVTM and CDR2 ANQGSEA. The CDR3 loop spans 13 amino acids. Trimming stripped 7 bases from V and 4 bases from J, with 16 bases between. CDR3 DNA: TGCAGCGGAGGAACGGACGGTAGCTATGGCTACACCTTC. This translates into CSGGTDGSYGYTF.

There are a few counts of this clonotype. The chain is built from TRBV6-7 and TRBJ2-2; D unresolved. TRBV6-7 is an ORF, with its function uncertain. The CDR3 extends over 12 amino acids. V was shortened by 8 bases and J by 7 bases, with 11 bases between the two germline ends. The CDR3 is CASPVHGGELFF. CDR3 nucleotides: TGTGCCAGCCCCGTCCATGGCGGGGAGCTGTTTTTT.

The chain joins TRBV12-3 or TRBV12-4 to TRBJ1-5, with D unclear. The CDR3 runs 14 residues. Trimming shortened V by 4 bases and J by 0 bases, and 7 bases separated the two germline ends. The CDR3 bases are TGTGCCAGCAGTTGGACGGATAGCAATCAGCCCCAGCATTTT. The encoded protein is CASSWTDSNQPQHF.